These T cell receptor beta chains were read from a single sample in a study of blood T cell repertoires in COVID-19. Profiling relied on immunoSEQ multiplex PCR, and the TCRdb table lists in-frame clones only, not all of them. The sample lists some 250,000 clones, around four fifths occurring once. Sequencing input: peripheral blood. The receptors stem from a man in his 60s with acute or convalescent COVID-19. Both conserved end residues are part of each CDR3. A D gene is named only where the DNA matches it firmly.

>TRBJ2-3|TRBV9|.
CASSGQTVSTDTQYF
>TRBJ1-2|TRBV28|.
CASSLGRGRSYGYTF
>TRBJ2-1|TRBV18|TRBD2
CASSSLAGAHNEQFF
>TRBJ2-7|TRBV7-9|.
CASSTQPGEQYF
>TRBJ2-7|TRBV15|TRBD2
CATSEGSGQRGYEQYF
>TRBJ1-2|TRBV6-1|TRBD1
CASSEASGTVYGYTF
>TRBJ1-1|TRBV2|.
CASSDIPNTEAFF
>TRBJ1-3|TRBV28|TRBD1
CASSLPGTVSGNTIYF
>TRBJ2-7|TRBV2|TRBD2
CASKKERGGEQYF
>TRBJ2-2|TRBV29-1|.
CSVDQGHPPPPNTGELFF